The 26 T cell receptor beta chains presented below share a single source sample, sequenced in a study of T-cell reconstitution after alpha-beta-depleted transplantation in children. Using unique molecular identifiers, the investigators prepared the TCRbeta library. TCRdb analysed the PCR reads with MiXCR anew, one entry per CDR3 protein. The sample shows 250,000 to 400,000 distinct CDR3 sequences, approximately 23% of them seen only once. The source material was PBMCs, mostly from graft donor cells, sampled 180 days after TCRalphabeta/CD19-depleted stem cell transplant. The receptors here all came from a male patient aged 10 to 17 who had a stem cell transplant for acute lymphoblastic leukemia, so the T cells may come from the graft donor.

This clonotype was picked up a small number of times. The chain is built from TRBV7-3 and TRBJ2-3, with D unclear. The CDR3 contains 13 residues. The germline V gene encodes CDR1 SGHTA and CDR2 FQGTGA. V was cut by 5 bases and J by 4 bases, with 10 bases left in between. CDR3 amino acids: CASSPLKADTQYF. The CDR3 region has the DNA TGTGCCAGCAGCCCCCTTAAGGCAGATACGCAGTATTTT.

This clonotype was observed at least ten times. V usage is TRBV5-1 and J usage is TRBJ2-3; D gene uncertain. V was trimmed by 0 bases and J by 2 bases, leaving 1 base between them. This CDR3 has 12 residues. Germline V gene data show CDR1 as SGHRS and CDR2 as YFSETQ. The CDR3 spells CASSLVTDTQYF. Written as DNA, the CDR3 is TGCGCCAGCAGCTTGGTCACAGATACGCAGTATTTT.

The V and J genes are TRBV18 and TRBJ2-5; 9 bases line up with TRBD1. Germline V CDR1 and CDR2: KGHSH, LQKENI. This CDR3 is built from 15 residues. V dropped 3 bases and J dropped 3; count of bases not matched to a gene: 5. The CDR3 DNA is TGTGCCAGCTCACCGGTACAGGGGGCAGAAGAGACCCAGTACTTC. Translated: CASSPVQGAEETQYF. Drawing the rest from reference TRBV18 and TRBJ2-5, the complete variable domain is NAGVMQNPRHLVRRRGQEARLRCSPMKGHSHVYWYRQLPEEGLKFMVYLQKENIIDESGMPKERFSAEFPKEGPSILRIQQVVRGDSAAYFCASSPVQGAEETQYFGPGTRLLVL.

This clonotype has more than one count but fewer than ten. The V and J genes are TRBV6-5 and TRBJ1-5; no definite D call. This CDR3 comprises 14 residues. V shed 2 bases and J shed 3 bases, with 8 bases lying between them. The germline CDR1 and CDR2 sequences are MNHEY and SVGAGI. CDR3 loop: CASSYTLDNQPQHF. CDR3 DNA: TGTGCCAGCAGTTACACCTTGGACAATCAGCCCCAGCATTTT.

This clonotype turned up a few times. The rearrangement links TRBV7-3 to TRBJ2-7; 12 nucleotides line up with TRBD2. The CDR3 has 18 residues. Per germline, CDR1 SGHTA and CDR2 FQGTGA. V was pared by 2 bases and J by 6 bases, with 14 bases of the junction left unmatched. The CDR3, as DNA: TGTGCCAGCAGCTTACCCCATGGGACTAGCGGGCCCCTCTGCGAGCAGTACTTC. Translation gives CASSLPHGTSGPLCEQYF.

The sample holds a few counts of this clonotype. The J gene is TRBJ2-7, the V gene TRBV7-3; D assignment may be TRBD1 or TRBD2 (6 bases each). Germline CDR1 and CDR2: SGHTA and FQGTGA. The CDR3 sequence is 16 residues long. The V gene lost 5 bases and the J gene lost 5 bases, with 22 bases spanning the gap. DNA of the CDR3: TGTGCCAGCAGCCCCCAACTCGGGGGCCTGCGGGACGAGCAGTACTTC. Translated, it gives CASSPQLGGLRDEQYF.

The chain couples TRBV5-1 to TRBJ1-1; D possibly corresponds to TRBD1 (5 bases). Germline values: CDR1 SGHRS, CDR2 YFSETQ. The length of the CDR3 is 17 residues. Trimming removed 1 base at V and 6 bases at J, with 22 bases between. The chain's CDR3 is CASSLPRDRLVNAEAFF. Here the CDR3 DNA reads TGCGCCAGCAGCTTGCCCCGGGACCGCCTAGTGAATGCTGAAGCTTTCTTT.

In its sample, this clonotype was seen a few times. The rearrangement joins TRBV12-3 or TRBV12-4 to TRBJ2-1; 10 bases align to TRBD1. This CDR3 spans 17 amino acids. Trimming removed 1 base from V and 0 bases from J; junction bases left unmatched: 3. In DNA, the CDR3 is TGTGCCAGCAGTTTAGTGGGACAGGGGCGCTCCTACAATGAGCAGTTCTTC. Its translation: CASSLVGQGRSYNEQFF.

The chain carries TRBV15 and TRBJ1-5, with 8 bases aligning to TRBD1. Germline V gene lookup returns CDR1 LNHNV and CDR2 YYDKDF (reference sequence). The V gene end was trimmed by 1 base and the J gene end by 4 bases; junction bases not matched to a gene: 3. This CDR3 is 15 amino acids long. CDR3 coding DNA: TGTGCCACCAGCAGAGGGCAGGGGGCTAATCAGCCCCAGCATTTT. It is translated as CATSRGQGANQPQHF.

This clonotype has a handful of counts. This chain connects TRBV7-9 to TRBJ2-1, with 8 nucleotides matching TRBD2. This CDR3 contains 16 residues. Germline V lookup: CDR1 SEHNR, CDR2 FQNEAQ (reference sequence). The V gene end was trimmed by 2 bases and the J gene end by 5 bases; junction bases not matched to a gene: 8. CDR3 in amino acids: CASSLQTGGPHNEQFF. The CDR3 DNA is TGTGCCAGCAGCTTACAAACGGGAGGGCCCCACAATGAGCAGTTCTTC.

This rearrangement joins TRBV10-3 to TRBJ1-3; D is ambiguous. This CDR3 has 11 residues. Germline CDR1 and CDR2: ENHRY and SYGVKD. Between the trimmed V and J ends, which lost 6 bases and 7 bases, there was a span of 7 bases. The DNA of the CDR3 is TGTGCCATCAGAGGTCCGAACACCATATATTTT. Its protein is CAIRGPNTIYF.

The rearrangement links TRBV5-1 to TRBJ2-7, with 8 nucleotides matching TRBD1. Germline CDR1 reads SGHRS; CDR2 reads YFSETQ. The V and J ends lost 7 bases and 4 bases, in that order; junction bases with no gene match: 7. The CDR3 totals 13 residues. CDR3 in amino acids: CASRDRTMYEQYF. For the CDR3, the DNA is TGCGCCAGCCGGGACAGGACCATGTACGAGCAGTACTTC.

V and J are TRBV9 and TRBJ2-1; 8 bases map to TRBD2. V shed 4 bases and J 10 bases; nucleotides not matched to a gene: 13. Germline-derived CDR1 and CDR2 are SGDLS and YYNGEE. CDR3 size: 15 residues. CDR3 amino acids: CASSPRERERREQFF. The CDR3 DNA reads TGTGCCAGCAGCCCGCGAGAGCGGGAGAGGCGGGAGCAGTTCTTC. The full variable domain, in which reference TRBV9 and TRBJ2-1 provide the parts outside the CDR3, is DSGVTQTPKHLITATGQRVTLRCSPRSGDLSVYWYQQSLDQGLQFLIQYYNGEERAKGNILERFSAQQFPDLHSELNLSSLELGDSALYFCASSPRERERREQFFGPGTRLTVL.

This clonotype was seen only a few times. The V call is TRBV5-1, the J call TRBJ2-1, with TRBD2 matching over 9 bases. The V segment lost 0 bases and the J segment 9 bases; nucleotides outside the gene matches: 13. This CDR3 comprises 17 residues. Germline-derived CDR1 and CDR2 are SGHRS and YFSETQ. CDR3 in amino acids: CASSLGAHSGSRFEQFF. The DNA for the CDR3 is TGCGCCAGCAGCTTGGGTGCCCATAGCGGGAGTCGTTTTGAGCAGTTCTTC.

The chain has TRBV7-3 and TRBJ2-1; unclear D gene. Germline CDR1 SGHTA, CDR2 FQGTGA. CDR3 size: 13 residues. Trimming removed 2 bases from V and 6 bases from J, with 8 bases in between. CDR3 DNA sequence: TGTGCCAGCAGCTTAGGGCCCGCCAATGAGCAGTTCTTC. Translation: CASSLGPANEQFF.

This clonotype came up a few times. Here the CDR3 reads CASSMSSYEQYF. Written as DNA, the CDR3 is TGCGCCAGCAGCATGAGCTCCTACGAGCAGTACTTC. This chain connects TRBV5-1 to TRBJ2-7; D gene uncertain. This CDR3 has 12 residues. The germline V and J ends were trimmed by 4 bases and 0 bases, with 5 bases remaining between them. The germline V gene encodes CDR1 SGHRS and CDR2 YFSETQ. Complete variable domain (other parts from reference TRBV5-1 and TRBJ2-7): KAGVTQTPRYLIKTRGQQVTLSCSPISGHRSVSWYQQTPGQGLQFLFEYFSETQRNKGNFPGRFSGRQFSNSRSEMNVSTLELGDSALYLCASSMSSYEQYFGPGTRLTVT.

This chain links TRBV20-1 with TRBJ2-2; the match to TRBD2 covers 8 bases. Germline values: CDR1 DFQATT, CDR2 SNEGSKA (reference sequence). The CDR3 runs to 18 residues. The ends lost 0 bases at V and 3 bases at J; junction bases unmatched: 12. CDR3 nucleotides: TGCAGTGCTAGAGAAAGCGGGAGACGAGTAGGGGACACCGGGGAGCTGTTTTTT. Amino acids: CSARESGRRVGDTGELFF.

The chain combines TRBV4-1 with TRBJ2-2, with unresolved D. The germline CDR1 and CDR2 sequences are MGHRA and YSYEKL. The CDR3 covers 14 residues. The V gene lost 6 bases and the J gene lost 4 bases, with 12 bases spanning the gap. CDR3 bases: TGCGCCAGCAGTCTGAGTATGAGCACCGGGGAGCTGTTTTTT. It codes for CASSLSMSTGELFF.

V gene TRBV12-3 or TRBV12-4 combines with J gene TRBJ1-2; 9 positions match TRBD1. With V trimmed by 1 base and J by 6 bases, 15 bases remained unmatched. The CDR3 has 18 residues. CDR3 sequence: CASSLGRRGTGRYNGYTF. CDR3 DNA sequence: TGTGCCAGCAGTTTAGGGCGCAGGGGGACAGGGAGATACAATGGCTACACCTTC.

V gene TRBV10-2 combines with J gene TRBJ2-2; TRBD1 might be the D (8 bases). V was pared by 9 bases and J by 3 bases, with 17 bases between. The CDR3 covers 15 residues. Germline loops: CDR1 WSHSY, CDR2 SAAADI. The CDR3 DNA reads as TGCGCCAGGAGAGGGGGGGGACAGGACACCGGGGAGCTGTTTTTT. Residues: CARRGGGQDTGELFF.

This clonotype was picked up a small number of times. This chain uses TRBV28 with TRBJ2-5, with 11 bases that match TRBD2. The CDR3 covers 16 residues. J lost 3 bases, V lost 5 bases, and 8 bases had no gene match. Germline-derived CDR1 and CDR2 are MDHEN and SYDVKM. Here the CDR3 DNA reads TGTGCCAGCAGTCCCAGACTAGCGGGGAGGAAAGAGACCCAGTACTTC. It translates to CASSPRLAGRKETQYF. Together with reference TRBV28 and TRBJ2-5, the CDR3 gives the full variable domain: DVKVTQSSRYLVKRTGEKVFLECVQDMDHENMFWYRQDPGLGLRLIYFSYDVKMKEKGDIPEGYSVSREKKERFSLILESASTNQTSMYLCASSPRLAGRKETQYFGPGTRLLVL.

The chain is built from TRBV5-1 and TRBJ2-7; TRBD2 agrees at 9 bases. With V trimmed by 4 bases and J by 4 bases, 6 bases remained unmatched. The CDR3 length is 14 residues. Germline CDR1 SGHRS, CDR2 YFSETQ. CDR3 sequence (DNA): TGCGCCAGCAGCCCTTTAGCGGGAGAGTACGAGCAGTACTTC. It codes for CASSPLAGEYEQYF.

The chain joins TRBV3-1 to TRBJ2-7; D possibly corresponds to TRBD2 (5 bases). Trimming cost V 0 bases and J 5 bases, with 14 bases left between them. Per germline, CDR1 LGHDT and CDR2 YNNKEL (reference sequence). The CDR3 contains 15 residues. DNA for the CDR3: TGTGCCAGCAGCCAAGATGTCCGCCTCGGGAACGAGCAGTACTTC. Protein product: CASSQDVRLGNEQYF.

About this clonotype itself: The germline gene is not matched at one end of the junction; a read error may be the cause. V gene TRBV7-6 combines with J gene TRBJ1-2, with D uncertain. Germline assignment: CDR1 SGHVS and CDR2 FNYEAQ. The CDR3 totals 12 residues. In nucleotides, the CDR3 is TGTGCCAGCAGCTTGGGGAGAGATGGCGACACCTTC. This sequence encodes CASSLGRDGDTF.

The CDR3 DNA follows: TGTGCCAGCAGCTTGAGCGGGAGTAAGGATACGCAGTATTTT. Amino acids: CASSLSGSKDTQYF. The chain combines TRBV7-8 with TRBJ2-3, with TRBD2 matching 8 bases. J lost 6 bases, V lost 3 bases, and 5 bases had no gene match. Germline V gives CDR1 SGHVS, CDR2 FQNEAQ. CDR3 size: 14 residues.

The J gene is TRBJ2-3, the V gene TRBV29-1, with 8 positions matching TRBD2. The V segment lost 1 base and the J segment 1 base; nucleotides outside the gene matches: 4. There are 15 residues in the CDR3. Germline loops: CDR1 SQVTM, CDR2 ANQGSEA. Here the CDR3 reads CSVEVPGGRTDTQYF. The CDR3 coding sequence is TGCAGCGTTGAAGTCCCGGGAGGGCGCACAGATACGCAGTATTTT.